This entry concerns a single T cell receptor beta chain. Antigen: not known. The sample has other DNA sequences that encode this CDR3 too. The data stem from a study of OX40 agonist ivuxolimab in advanced cancers. Assay: immunoSEQ multiplex PCR; the TCRdb copy retains only in-frame clones and omits some. This repertoire shows about 46,000 clones, around nine tenths found once; its top ten account for 0.55% to 0.65%. Findings and limits, study-wide: Expanded clones belonging to CD8+ T cells outnumbered, on average, those of CD4+.

Sequences were derived from CD4+ or CD8+ T cells sorted from blood, sampled in a trial of the OX40 agonist ivuxolimab. This clonotype was sampled from an adult with an advanced solid tumor such as melanoma, head and neck, liver or kidney cancer.

Here the CDR3 DNA reads TGTGCCAGCAGTTTAGGCAGGGGGTACGAGCAGTACTTC. Its translation: CASSLGRGYEQYF. The V gene is TRBV28, the J gene TRBJ2-7; 7 nucleotides match TRBD1. The J segment lost 4 bases and the V segment lost 2 bases, leaving 2 bases of the junction unmatched. This CDR3 comprises 13 residues. Looked up from germline, CDR1 is MDHEN and CDR2 is SYDVKM. Full variable domain (outside the CDR3, taken from reference TRBV28 and TRBJ2-7): DVKVTQSSRYLVKRTGEKVFLECVQDMDHENMFWYRQDPGLGLRLIYFSYDVKMKEKGDIPEGYSVSREKKERFSLILESASTNQTSMYLCASSLGRGYEQYFGPGTRLTVT.